This is a list of T cell receptor beta chains from one sample in a study of shared clonotypes between healthy human individuals. TCRdb's table, derived via immunoSEQ multiplex PCR, lists solely in-frame clones and lacks some. Among about 990,000 clones, approximately 78% were seen once, and the ten largest hold under 0.8%. Sample: memory CD4+ T cells from PBMCs. The receptors here all came from a man in his late teens or twenties in good health. Some clones in this sample may be carry-over from other donors' samples. Each CDR3 is given with its conserved first and last residue. A D gene is named only where the DNA matches it firmly. Size tells how often a clone was seen (once, few, many) or the class of an expanded clone, and some rows leave it out.

TRBD2	TRBV2	.	TRBJ2-7	CASGTSGEGEQYF	TGTGCCAGCGGGACTAGCGGGGAGGGTGAGCAGTACTTC
.	TRBV6-1	.	TRBJ2-7	CASSTHLLYEQYF	TGTGCCAGCTCCACCCACCTATTATACGAGCAGTACTTC
.	TRBV7-9	.	TRBJ2-7	CASSLGTGSYEQYF	TGTGCCAGCAGCTTAGGAACAGGGTCCTACGAGCAGTACTTC
.	TRBV9	.	TRBJ1-1	CASSVGFGENTEAFF	TGTGCCAGCAGCGTCGGGTTTGGGGAGAACACTGAAGCTTTCTTT
.	TRBV5-6	.	TRBJ1-2	CASSPSPYGYTF	TGTGCCAGCAGCCCAAGCCCGTATGGCTACACCTTC
.	TRBV5-4	once	TRBJ1-2	CASSPGPGNNYGYTF	TGTGCCAGCAGCCCAGGACCCGGTAATAACTATGGCTACACCTTC
.	TRBV10-3	.	TRBJ2-7	CAISERDRSYEQYF	TGTGCCATCAGTGAGAGGGACCGATCCTACGAGCAGTACTTC
TRBD1	TRBV5-1	.	TRBJ2-3	CASSLMTGGTDTQYF	TGCGCCAGCAGCTTGATGACAGGGGGCACAGATACGCAGTATTTT
.	TRBV5-5	few	TRBJ1-1	CASSDRYTEAFF	TGTGCCAGCAGCGACAGGTATACTGAAGCTTTCTTT
.	TRBV5-4	.	TRBJ2-3	CASSLGPTGSWNTQYF	TGTGCCAGCAGCTTGGGCCCCACAGGGAGCTGGAATACGCAGTATTTT
.	TRBV6-1	.	TRBJ1-2	CASSLTYGYTF	TGTGCCAGCAGCCTGACGTATGGCTACACCTTC
TRBD2	TRBV5-5	.	TRBJ2-1	CASSLGLAGGEQFF	TGTGCCAGCAGCTTGGGGTTAGCGGGAGGGGAGCAGTTCTTC
.	TRBV7-2	.	TRBJ1-5	CASSFQGIANQPQHF	TGTGCCAGCAGCTTCCAGGGGATAGCAAATCAGCCCCAGCATTTT
.	TRBV25-1	.	TRBJ2-7	CASSDPTQPTYEQYF	TGTGCCAGCAGCGACCCGACACAACCAACTTACGAGCAGTACTTC
TRBD1	TRBV28	.	TRBJ2-3	CASKITGASTDTQYF	TGTGCCAGCAAGATTACAGGGGCTAGCACAGATACGCAGTATTTT
.	TRBV2	.	TRBJ2-1	CASSDQVSHNEQFF	TGTGCCAGCAGTGATCAGGTCAGCCACAATGAGCAGTTCTTC
.	TRBV11-3	.	TRBJ2-5	CASSLQRPWQIQETQYF	TGTGCCAGCAGCTTACAAAGGCCCTGGCAGATACAAGAGACCCAGTACTTC
TRBD1	TRBV5-4	.	TRBJ2-7	CASSWAPGQGHGEQYF	TGTGCCAGCAGCTGGGCACCGGGACAGGGTCATGGCGAGCAGTACTTC
TRBD1	TRBV5-4	few	TRBJ1-1	CASSQRQGAGTEAFF	TGTGCCAGCAGCCAGCGACAGGGGGCAGGGACTGAAGCTTTCTTT
.	TRBV5-5	.	TRBJ1-5	CASSLRDNQPQHF	TGTGCCAGCAGCTTGCGTGACAATCAGCCCCAGCATTTT
.	TRBV4-1	.	TRBJ2-2	CASSQVARDTGELFF	TGCGCCAGCAGCCAAGTTGCGCGGGACACCGGGGAGCTGTTTTTT
.	TRBV7-3	.	TRBJ2-7	CASSPVGTSYEQYF	TGTGCCAGCAGCCCGGTTGGGACCTCCTACGAGCAGTACTTC
.	TRBV27	.	TRBJ1-4	CASSPQPGTEDNEKLFF	TGTGCCAGCAGTCCACAACCGGGGACTGAAGATAATGAAAAACTGTTTTTT
TRBD2	TRBV6-1	.	TRBJ2-1	CASSDRAGAPYNEQFF	TGTGCCAGCAGTGATCGAGCGGGAGCTCCCTACAATGAGCAGTTCTTC
.	TRBV5-1	.	TRBJ2-1	CASSFRESSYNEQFF	TGCGCCAGCAGCTTCCGAGAGAGCTCCTACAATGAGCAGTTCTTC
.	TRBV5-1	.	TRBJ2-1	CASSLAATMYNEQFF	TGCGCCAGCAGCTTGGCCGCTACGATGTACAATGAGCAGTTCTTC
.	TRBV28	.	TRBJ1-5	CASSLMAQPQHF	TGTGCCAGCAGTTTAATGGCACAGCCCCAGCATTTT
.	TRBV7-9	.	TRBJ2-3	CASSLALGSTDTQYF	TGTGCCAGCAGCTTAGCCTTGGGGAGCACAGATACGCAGTATTTT